The 17 T cell receptor beta chains reported below all come from one sample, sequenced in a study of CXCR3-negative and CXCR3-positive naive CD8 T cells. The method, 5' RACE with UMI labels, was used to prepare the TRB cDNA libraries. Reprocessing the 5' RACE reads, TCRdb reports a single entry for every CDR3 protein and omits DNA. This table lists approximately 83,000 distinct CDR3 sequences. The sequenced material came from naive CXCR3- CD8+ T cells from blood. Subset reported: CD45RO-CCR7+CD27+CD95- naive CD8+ T cells lacking CXCR3 (TNR3-). All receptors come from a human donor in good health. Some clones in this sample may be carry-over from other donors' samples.

CDR3 in amino acids: CSVEETSGGTSYEQYF. The V and J genes are TRBV29-1 and TRBJ2-7; checking the TCRdb D call of TRBD2 is not possible without DNA. Germline V gene sequence: CDR1 SQVTM, CDR2 ANQGSEA. The CDR3 extends over 16 amino acids.

The rearrangement uses TRBV5-1 and TRBJ1-6; there is no DNA to check the TCRdb D call of TRBD1. The germline V gene has CDR1 SGHRS and CDR2 YFSETQ. This CDR3 has 15 amino acids. This CDR3 reads CASRDRGELNSPLHF.

The genes are TRBV5-1 and TRBJ2-7. The germline gives CDR1 SGHRS, CDR2 YFSETQ. The CDR3 consists of 17 residues. Here the CDR3 reads CASSFGHGRRSSYEQYF. The variable domain in full, completed from reference TRBV5-1 and TRBJ2-7, reads KAGVTQTPRYLIKTRGQQVTLSCSPISGHRSVSWYQQTPGQGLQFLFEYFSETQRNKGNFPGRFSGRQFSNSRSEMNVSTLELGDSALYLCASSFGHGRRSSYEQYFGPGTRLTVT.

J is TRBJ2-5 and V is TRBV9. CDR1 is SGDLS, CDR2 YYNGEE, per germline. This CDR3 is 15 amino acids long. The CDR3 here is CASSVEADFRETQYF.

The chain employs TRBV29-1 and TRBJ2-7; there is no DNA to check the TCRdb D call of TRBD2. The germline gives CDR1 SQVTM, CDR2 ANQGSEA. The CDR3 runs 13 residues. The CDR3 loop reads CSVESGGAYEQYF.

The rearrangement links TRBV29-1 to TRBJ2-2. Germline V CDR1 and CDR2: SQVTM, ANQGSEA. This CDR3 is built from 12 residues. The CDR3 region is CSALGDTGELFF.

This chain connects TRBV6-2 or TRBV6-3 to TRBJ2-1; without DNA, the TCRdb call of TRBD1 cannot be checked. The CDR3 sequence is 14 residues long. Germline V lookup: CDR1 MNHEY, CDR2 SVGEGT. CDR3 loop: CASSHRDRGLEQFF.

This clonotype is classed as medium-sized by frequency. The chain uses TRBV3-1 and TRBJ2-1; the D gene TCRdb calls, TRBD2, cannot be checked with no DNA. The CDR3 is 16 residues long. CDR1 is LGHDT, CDR2 YNNKEL, per germline (reference sequence). The CDR3 protein is CASSQGTSGIVFEQFF.

The chain joins TRBV6-6 to TRBJ2-1; TCRdb calls TRBD1, which cannot be checked without DNA. Germline CDR1 is MNHNY and CDR2 is SVGAGI (reference sequence). There are 15 residues in the CDR3. This CDR3 is CASSRGQGAYNEQFF.

V is TRBV30 and J is TRBJ2-7; the TRBD2 assignment by TCRdb is unverifiable without DNA. The germline V gene has CDR1 GTSNPN and CDR2 SVGIG (reference sequence). The CDR3 length is 13 residues. The CDR3 region is CAWSRRGIHEQYF.

V and J are TRBV29-1 and TRBJ2-1; TCRdb's D gene call, TRBD2, goes unchecked for lack of DNA. The CDR3 runs to 14 residues. From germline, CDR1 is SQVTM and CDR2 ANQGSEA. The CDR3: CSVWLLAENNEQFF.

This chain links TRBV28 with TRBJ2-2; there is no DNA to check the TCRdb D call of TRBD1. This CDR3 comprises 17 residues. Germline lookup yields CDR1 MDHEN and CDR2 SYDVKM. The CDR3 spells CASSFPTTTGGTGELFF. Together with reference TRBV28 and TRBJ2-2, the CDR3 gives the full variable domain: DVKVTQSSRYLVKRTGEKVFLECVQDMDHENMFWYRQDPGLGLRLIYFSYDVKMKEKGDIPEGYSVSREKKERFSLILESASTNQTSMYLCASSFPTTTGGTGELFFGEGSRLTVL.

V usage is TRBV28 and J usage is TRBJ2-5; as DNA is missing, the TRBD2 call by TCRdb cannot be tested. The CDR3 consists of 19 residues. Germline CDR1 is MDHEN and CDR2 is SYDVKM. CDR3 sequence: CASSHPGLAGGPGQETQYF. Combining the CDR3 with reference TRBV28 and TRBJ2-5 gives the whole variable domain DVKVTQSSRYLVKRTGEKVFLECVQDMDHENMFWYRQDPGLGLRLIYFSYDVKMKEKGDIPEGYSVSREKKERFSLILESASTNQTSMYLCASSHPGLAGGPGQETQYFGPGTRLLVL.

The chain recombines TRBV4-1 with TRBJ2-2; lacking DNA, the TRBD1 call made by TCRdb goes unchecked. The CDR3 contains 16 residues. CDR1 is MGHRA, CDR2 YSYEKL, per germline. CDR3 sequence: CASSHPGTGGSGELFF.

In terms of frequency, this clonotype is medium-sized (0.01 to 0.1%). The chain has TRBV4-1 and TRBJ2-7; the D call from TCRdb, TRBD1, cannot be confirmed without DNA. Looked up from germline, CDR1 is MGHRA and CDR2 is YSYEKL. The CDR3 is 13 residues long. CDR3 amino acids: CASSPGHSYEQYF.

J is TRBJ2-2 and V is TRBV29-1; TCRdb lists TRBD2, though no DNA is available to test this call. The CDR3 spans 14 residues. From germline, CDR1 is SQVTM and CDR2 ANQGSEA. The chain's CDR3 is CSAKGLAGSGELFF.

V is TRBV28 and J is TRBJ2-4; there is no DNA to check the TCRdb D call of TRBD1. Germline-derived CDR1 and CDR2 are MDHEN and SYDVKM. The CDR3 is 16 residues long. CDR3 in amino acids: CASSPRTGAVKNIQYF.